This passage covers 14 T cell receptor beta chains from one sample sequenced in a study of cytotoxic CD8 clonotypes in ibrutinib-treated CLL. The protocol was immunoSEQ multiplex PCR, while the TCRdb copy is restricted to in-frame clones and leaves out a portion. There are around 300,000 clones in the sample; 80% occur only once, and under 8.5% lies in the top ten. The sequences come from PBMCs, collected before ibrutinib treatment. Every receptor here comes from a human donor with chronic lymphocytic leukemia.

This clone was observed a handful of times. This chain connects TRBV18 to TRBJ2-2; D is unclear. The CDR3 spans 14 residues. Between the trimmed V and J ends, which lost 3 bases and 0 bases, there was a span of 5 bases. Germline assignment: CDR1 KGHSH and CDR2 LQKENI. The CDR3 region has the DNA TGTGCCAGCTCACCCTACGCGAACACCGGGGAGCTGTTTTTT. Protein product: CASSPYANTGELFF.

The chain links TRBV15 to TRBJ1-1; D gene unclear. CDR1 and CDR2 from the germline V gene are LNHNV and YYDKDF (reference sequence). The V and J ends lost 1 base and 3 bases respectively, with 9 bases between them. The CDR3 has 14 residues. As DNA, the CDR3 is TGTGCCACCAGCAGAGTTGGGTCGGACACTGAAGCTTTCTTT. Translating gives CATSRVGSDTEAFF. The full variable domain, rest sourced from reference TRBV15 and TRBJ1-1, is DAMVIQNPRYQVTQFGKPVTLSCSQTLNHNVMYWYQQKSSQAPKLLFHYYDKDFNNEADTPDNFQSRRPNTSFCFLDIRSPGLGDTAMYLCATSRVGSDTEAFFGQGTRLTVV.

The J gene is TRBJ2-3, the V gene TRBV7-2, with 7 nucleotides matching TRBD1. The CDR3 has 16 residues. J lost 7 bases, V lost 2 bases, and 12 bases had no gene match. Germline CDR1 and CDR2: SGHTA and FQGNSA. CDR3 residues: CASSLQWDSMTNTQYF. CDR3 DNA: TGTGCCAGCAGCTTACAATGGGACAGCATGACAAATACGCAGTATTTT.

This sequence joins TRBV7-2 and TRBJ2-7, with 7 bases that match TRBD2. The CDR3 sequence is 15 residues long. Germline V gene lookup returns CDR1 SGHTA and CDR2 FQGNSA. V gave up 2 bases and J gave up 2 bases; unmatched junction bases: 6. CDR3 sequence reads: CASSLRSGTTYEQYF. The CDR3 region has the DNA TGTGCCAGCAGCTTAAGAAGCGGGACTACCTACGAGCAGTACTTC.

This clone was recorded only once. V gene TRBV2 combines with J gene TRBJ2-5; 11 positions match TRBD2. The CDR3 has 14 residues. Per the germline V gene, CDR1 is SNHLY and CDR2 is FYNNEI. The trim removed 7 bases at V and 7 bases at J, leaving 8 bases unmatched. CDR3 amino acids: CASTGTSGPRTQYF. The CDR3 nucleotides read TGTGCCAGCACTGGGACTAGCGGTCCGCGGACCCAGTACTTC.

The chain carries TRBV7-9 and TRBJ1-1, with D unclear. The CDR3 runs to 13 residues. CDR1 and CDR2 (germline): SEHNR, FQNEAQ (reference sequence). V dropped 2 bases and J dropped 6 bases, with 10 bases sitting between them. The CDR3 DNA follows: TGTGCCAGCAGCTTATCCGGGTCCGCTGAAGCTTTCTTT. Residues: CASSLSGSAEAFF. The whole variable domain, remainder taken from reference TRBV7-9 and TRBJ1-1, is DTGVSQNPRHKITKRGQNVTFRCDPISEHNRLYWYRQTLGQGPEFLTYFQNEAQLEKSRLLSDRFSAERPKGSFSTLEIQRTEQGDSAMYLCASSLSGSAEAFFGQGTRLTVV.

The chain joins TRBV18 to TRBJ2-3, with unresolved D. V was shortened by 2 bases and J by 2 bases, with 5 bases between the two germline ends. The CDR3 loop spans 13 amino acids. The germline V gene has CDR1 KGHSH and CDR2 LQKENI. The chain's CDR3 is CASSPVLTDTQYF. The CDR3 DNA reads TGTGCCAGCTCACCAGTGCTCACAGATACGCAGTATTTT.

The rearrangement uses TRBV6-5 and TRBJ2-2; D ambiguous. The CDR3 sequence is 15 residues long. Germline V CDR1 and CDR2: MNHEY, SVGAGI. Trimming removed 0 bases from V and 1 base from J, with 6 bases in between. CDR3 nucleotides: TGTGCCAGCAGTTACTCTACCGGGAACACCGGGGAGCTGTTTTTT. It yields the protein CASSYSTGNTGELFF.

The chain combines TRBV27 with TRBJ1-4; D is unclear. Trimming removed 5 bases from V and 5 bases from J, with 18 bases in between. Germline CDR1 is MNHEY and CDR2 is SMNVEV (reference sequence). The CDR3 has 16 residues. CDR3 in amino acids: CASSRRGQLINEKLFF. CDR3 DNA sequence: TGTGCCAGCAGTCGACGTGGGCAGTTGATAAATGAAAAACTGTTTTTT. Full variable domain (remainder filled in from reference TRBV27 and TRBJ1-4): EAQVTQNPRYLITVTGKKLTVTCSQNMNHEYMSWYRQDPGLGLRQIYYSMNVEVTDKGDVPEGYKVSRKEKRNFPLILESPSPNQTSLYFCASSRRGQLINEKLFFGSGTQLSVL.

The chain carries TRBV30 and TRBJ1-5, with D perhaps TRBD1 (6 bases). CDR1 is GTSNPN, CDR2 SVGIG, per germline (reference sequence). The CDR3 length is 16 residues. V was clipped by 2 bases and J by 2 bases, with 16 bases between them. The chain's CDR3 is CAWSPNGAGGNQPQHF. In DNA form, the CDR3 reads TGTGCCTGGAGTCCTAATGGGGCAGGGGGCAATCAGCCCCAGCATTTT.

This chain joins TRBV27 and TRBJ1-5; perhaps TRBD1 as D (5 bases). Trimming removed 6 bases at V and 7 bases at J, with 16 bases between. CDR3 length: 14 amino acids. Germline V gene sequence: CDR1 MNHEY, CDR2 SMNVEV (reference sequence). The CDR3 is CASRLSGGSQPQHF. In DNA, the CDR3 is TGTGCCAGCAGGCTCTCGGGGGGAAGCCAGCCCCAGCATTTT.

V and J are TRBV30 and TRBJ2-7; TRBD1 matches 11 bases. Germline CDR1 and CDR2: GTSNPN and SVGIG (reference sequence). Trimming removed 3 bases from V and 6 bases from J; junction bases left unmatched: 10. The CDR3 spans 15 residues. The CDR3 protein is CAWRSPGTGGVEQYF. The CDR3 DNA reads TGTGCCTGGAGGTCCCCCGGGACAGGGGGGGTCGAGCAGTACTTC.

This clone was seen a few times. DNA for the CDR3: TGTGCCAGCAGCCTAACCGGGACTAGCAGTTACGAGCAGTACTTC. Its translation: CASSLTGTSSYEQYF. This chain uses TRBV6-5 with TRBJ2-7, with 9 nucleotides matching TRBD2. Germline V gene lookup returns CDR1 MNHEY and CDR2 SVGAGI. The CDR3 consists of 15 residues. The junction had 10 bases not matched to a gene; V was cut back by 6 bases and J by 4 bases.

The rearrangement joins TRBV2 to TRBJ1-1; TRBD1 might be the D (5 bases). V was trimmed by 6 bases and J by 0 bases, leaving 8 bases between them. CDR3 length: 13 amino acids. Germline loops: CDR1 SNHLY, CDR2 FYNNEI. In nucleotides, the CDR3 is TGTGCCAGCAGACAGGAGTTGAACACTGAAGCTTTCTTT. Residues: CASRQELNTEAFF.